This T cell receptor beta chain was recorded in a study of T-cell memory formation after mild COVID-19. This clonotype was seen more than once but under ten times. Germline V lookup: CDR1 SGHDT, CDR2 YYEEEE. V lost 1 base and J lost 3; bases outside the gene matches: 12. The CDR3 has 18 residues. Constant-segment primers and 5'RACE yielded cDNA libraries for TCR alpha and TCR beta, each carrying sample barcodes and UMIs. A single record per CDR3 protein comes from TCRdb applying MiXCR to the 5' RACE reads. The table records 200,000 to 300,000 distinct CDR3 sequences, roughly 15% of them present only once.

This clonotype was sampled from an adult woman who had mild COVID-19 (a few samples of this study predate the infection). Cell type and time point are not known. Specimen: PBMCs or a T cell subset sorted from them (not recorded which). The genes are TRBV5-6 and TRBJ2-3; 9 bases align to TRBD2. CDR3 nucleotides: TGTGCCAGCAGCTTGCTGGCGGGGGGGCCTATTAAAACAGATACGCAGTATTTT. This sequence encodes CASSLLAGGPIKTDTQYF.